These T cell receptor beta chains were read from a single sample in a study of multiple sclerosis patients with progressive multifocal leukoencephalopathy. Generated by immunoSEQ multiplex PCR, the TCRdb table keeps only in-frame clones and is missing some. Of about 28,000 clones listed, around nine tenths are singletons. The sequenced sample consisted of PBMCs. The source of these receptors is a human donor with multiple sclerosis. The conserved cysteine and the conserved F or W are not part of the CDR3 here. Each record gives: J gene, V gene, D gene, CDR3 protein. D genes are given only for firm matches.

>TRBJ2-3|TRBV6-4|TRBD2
ASSDSAGGADTQY
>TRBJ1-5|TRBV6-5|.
ASSPVGLNQPQH
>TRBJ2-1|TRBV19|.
ASQSGGTRSEQF
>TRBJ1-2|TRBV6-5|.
ASSPTGNYGYT
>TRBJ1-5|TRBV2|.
ASSGIRNQPQH
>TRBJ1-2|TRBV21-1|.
ASSDRAETNYGYT
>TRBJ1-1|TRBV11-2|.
ASSLSPGQNTKAF
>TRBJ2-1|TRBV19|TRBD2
ASSIDAGVYNEQF
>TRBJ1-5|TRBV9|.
ASSVGAPSNQPQH
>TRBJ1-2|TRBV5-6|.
ASSFQDVASRGYT
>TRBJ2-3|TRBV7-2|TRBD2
ASSSRGGSSTDTQY
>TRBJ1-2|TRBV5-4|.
ASSPGGRGYGYT
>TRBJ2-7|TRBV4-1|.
ASSRTPSYEQY
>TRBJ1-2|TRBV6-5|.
ASSYLPSGNYGYT
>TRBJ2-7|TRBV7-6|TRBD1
ASSLGAGTGSYEQY
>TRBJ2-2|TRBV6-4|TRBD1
AGSRTGDDTGELF
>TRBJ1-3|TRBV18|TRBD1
ASSPTTGGGSGNTIY
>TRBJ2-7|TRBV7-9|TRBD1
ASSLGVGGSYEQY
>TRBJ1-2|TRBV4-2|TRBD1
ASSQDIQGGHGYT
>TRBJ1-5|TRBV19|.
ASSRGGSNQPQH
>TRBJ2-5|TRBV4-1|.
ASSRVRAGRQETQY
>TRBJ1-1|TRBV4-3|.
ASSQDIGRGAGAF
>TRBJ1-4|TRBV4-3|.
ASSQDGGRVDEKLF
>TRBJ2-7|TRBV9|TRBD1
ASSVGGTGEGYEQY
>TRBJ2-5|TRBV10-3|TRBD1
AIKDRVEETQY
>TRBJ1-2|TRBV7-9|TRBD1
ASSPEGQTAGYT
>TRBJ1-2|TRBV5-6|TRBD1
ASSLRQGSYT
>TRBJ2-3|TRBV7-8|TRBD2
ASSRSSGRGSTDTQY
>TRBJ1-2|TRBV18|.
ASSPPGSYQGRGGGYT
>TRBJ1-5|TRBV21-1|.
ASSNEANNQPQH
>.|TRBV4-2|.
ASSQGRYEQY
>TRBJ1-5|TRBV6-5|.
ASSYLGFGNQPQH
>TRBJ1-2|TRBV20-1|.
SPAGNYGYT
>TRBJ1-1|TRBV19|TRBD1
ASRRGRVTEAF
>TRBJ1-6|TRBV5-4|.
ASSLEVTSPLH
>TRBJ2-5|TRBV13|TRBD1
ASSLSGTGRETQY
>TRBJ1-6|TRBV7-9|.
ASSLEGPNSPLH
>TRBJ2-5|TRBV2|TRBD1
ASSDRGLTQETQY
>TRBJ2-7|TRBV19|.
ASSPQGQSYEQY
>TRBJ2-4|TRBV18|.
ASSPNAQNLAKNIQY
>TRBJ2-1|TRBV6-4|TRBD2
ASSDGTSDYNEQF
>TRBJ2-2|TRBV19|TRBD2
ASTLLGLAGGTGELF
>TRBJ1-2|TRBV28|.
ASRAGSNYGYT
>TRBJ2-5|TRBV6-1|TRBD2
ASSGLAGASETQY
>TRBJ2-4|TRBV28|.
ASSFSQASVSKNIQY
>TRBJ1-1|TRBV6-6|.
ASSVASRQTNTEAF
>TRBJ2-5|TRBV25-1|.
ASSTGAGSPSETQY
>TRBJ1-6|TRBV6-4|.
ASSFPFDVDIHRYNSPLH
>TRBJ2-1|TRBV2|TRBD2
ASSTSGPLTYNEQF
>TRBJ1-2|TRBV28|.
ASSLSQGRDYGYT
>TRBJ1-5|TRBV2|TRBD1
ASRETGGQPQH
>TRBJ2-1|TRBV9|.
ASSAGDLSYNEQF
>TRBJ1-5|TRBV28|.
ASSPGPFGPQH
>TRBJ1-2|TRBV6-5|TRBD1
ASSYGTAHYGYT
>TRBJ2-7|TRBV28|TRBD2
ASGLAGASYEQY